This TCR beta chain was recorded in a study of shared clonotypes between healthy human individuals. Background on the study: The cohort had a couple of women and a few men, ages 18 to 49. General study results and limits: Shared clonotypes: 4.5% to 6.5% naive CD4, 3% to 3.5% naive CD8, roughly 2.4% memory CD4, approximately 0.37% memory CD8.

Generated by immunoSEQ multiplex PCR, the TCRdb table keeps only in-frame clones and is missing some. The sample holds 2 million to 2.5 million clones, approximately 94% seen once. The CDR3 covers 15 residues. The germline V gene has CDR1 GTSNPN and CDR2 SVGIG (reference sequence). Trimming removed 0 bases from V and 0 bases from J, with 9 bases in between. With respect to this clone: Its cognate antigen is unknown.

This receptor was identified in a man between 18 and 35 years old in good health. The J gene is TRBJ2-1, the V gene TRBV30, with D uncertain. The sample consisted of naive CD4+ T cells sorted from blood. Stated subset: CD45RA+ positively selected. CDR3 amino acids: CAWSVQLSSYNEQFF. As DNA, the CDR3 is TGTGCCTGGAGTGTACAGCTGAGCTCCTACAATGAGCAGTTCTTC.